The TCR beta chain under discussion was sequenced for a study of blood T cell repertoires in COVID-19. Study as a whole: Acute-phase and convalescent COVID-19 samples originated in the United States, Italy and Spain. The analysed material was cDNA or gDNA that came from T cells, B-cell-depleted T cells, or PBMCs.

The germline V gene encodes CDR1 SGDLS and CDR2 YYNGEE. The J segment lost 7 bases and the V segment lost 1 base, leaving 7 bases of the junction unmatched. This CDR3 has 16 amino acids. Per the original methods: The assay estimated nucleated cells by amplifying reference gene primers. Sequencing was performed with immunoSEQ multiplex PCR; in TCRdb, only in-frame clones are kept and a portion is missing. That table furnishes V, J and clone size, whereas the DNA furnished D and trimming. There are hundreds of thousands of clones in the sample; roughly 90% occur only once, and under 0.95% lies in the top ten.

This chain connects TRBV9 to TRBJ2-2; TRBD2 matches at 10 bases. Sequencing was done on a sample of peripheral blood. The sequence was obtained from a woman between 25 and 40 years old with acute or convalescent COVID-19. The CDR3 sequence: CASSVPLAGDLGELFF. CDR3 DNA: TGTGCCAGCAGCGTACCCCTAGCGGGAGATCTCGGGGAGCTGTTTTTT.